This T cell receptor (beta chain) is from a study of cytomegalovirus exposure and HLA in healthy donors. Overall study results and limits: The study labeled 164 TCR beta chains cytomegalovirus-associated. The majority of TCR sequences were rare, yet some public TCRs appeared in many donors.

The CDR3 has 14 residues. In germline, CDR1 is SGHRS, CDR2 YFSETQ. The V gene end was trimmed by 5 bases and the J gene end by 6 bases; junction bases not matched to a gene: 5. As to this clone: Its specificity is unknown.

Measured with immunoSEQ multiplex PCR; TCRdb has only the in-frame clones, and not every one. The table has 200,000 or so clones, roughly 87% seen once. The sequenced sample was PBMCs. The source of this sequence is a young woman in good health and CMV-seropositive. This rearrangement joins TRBV5-1 to TRBJ2-4; TRBD1 aligns across 10 bases. The CDR3 is CASSSTGGANIQYF. Here the CDR3 DNA reads TGCGCCAGCAGTTCGACAGGGGGCGCAAACATTCAGTACTTC.